What follows are 14 T cell receptor beta chains derived from one specimen sequenced in a study of early T cells in non-severe SARS-CoV-2 infection. One entry per CDR3 protein, called by TCRdb with MiXCR from the 5' RACE reads. The sample has just under 65,000 distinct CDR3 sequences, over 10% seen once; the top ten hold 3.5% to 5%. Sequencing was performed on whole blood. These receptors all come from an adult who was a healthcare worker with PCR-confirmed SARS-CoV-2 infection or an uninfected control (not recorded which).

This clonotype was observed a few times. The rearrangement joins TRBV7-6 to TRBJ2-7; D remains ambiguous. This CDR3 has 13 amino acids. V shed 5 bases and J shed 1 base, with 9 bases lying between them. In germline, CDR1 is SGHVS, CDR2 FNYEAQ. The CDR3 here is CASSMDPSYEQYF. The CDR3 DNA reads as TGTGCCAGCAGCATGGACCCGTCCTACGAGCAGTACTTC.

This clonotype came up a few times. V gene TRBV5-4 combines with J gene TRBJ2-5, with D tentatively TRBD1 (6 bases). The CDR3 length is 15 residues. V lost 3 bases and J lost 5, with 17 bases in between. Germline V lookup: CDR1 SGHNT, CDR2 YYREEE (reference sequence). The CDR3 DNA reads as TGTGCCAGCAGCTCCGAGACAGGTTTTATGGAGACCCAGTACTTC. Protein: CASSSETGFMETQYF.

In this sample, this clonotype turned up a few times. This chain joins TRBV3-1 and TRBJ1-2; no definite D call. Germline CDR1 reads LGHDT; CDR2 reads YNNKEL (reference sequence). The CDR3 extends over 15 amino acids. With 1 base removed from V and 8 bases from J, the gap between germline ends came to 17 bases. The CDR3 spells CASSQAGYRGFGYTF. The DNA for the CDR3 is TGTGCCAGCAGCCAAGCAGGTTACCGAGGGTTCGGCTACACCTTC.

A few counts support this clonotype. The chain is built from TRBV5-5 and TRBJ2-5; D remains ambiguous. The CDR3 runs 12 residues. V was clipped by 2 bases and J by 5 bases, with 7 bases between them. The germline CDR1 and CDR2 sequences are SGHKS and YYEKEE (reference sequence). CDR3 region: CASSFLLETQYF. The CDR3 nucleotides read TGTGCCAGCAGCTTCCTGCTTGAGACCCAGTACTTC.

The chain links TRBV18 to TRBJ1-1; D is undetermined. This CDR3 is 15 amino acids long. Trimming removed 4 bases at V and 0 bases at J, with 12 bases between. In germline, CDR1 is KGHSH, CDR2 LQKENI. CDR3 coding DNA: TGTGCCAGCTCACTTGACATGGGAATGAACACTGAAGCTTTCTTT. It yields the protein CASSLDMGMNTEAFF.

This clonotype was seen ten or more times. The chain carries TRBV3-1 and TRBJ2-3; weak D call: TRBD1 (5 bases). There are 15 residues in the CDR3. Deletions cut 7 bases from V and 2 bases from J, with 16 bases between. Germline V gene data show CDR1 as LGHDT and CDR2 as YNNKEL (reference sequence). The DNA of the CDR3 is TGTGCCAGCACCTTATACCAGGGCCACACAGATACGCAGTATTTT. Translated, it gives CASTLYQGHTDTQYF.

This clonotype was counted only a few times. This chain joins TRBV5-8 and TRBJ2-5; D is perhaps TRBD1 (6 bases). V dropped 3 bases and J dropped 5 bases, with 17 bases sitting between them. Germline values: CDR1 SGHTS, CDR2 YDEGEE. CDR3 length: 15 residues. Here the CDR3 DNA reads TGTGCCAGCAGCTGGCTATGGGGGCAGGGGGAGACCCAGTACTTC. As protein: CASSWLWGQGETQYF.

The rearrangement uses TRBV10-3 and TRBJ2-7; TRBD2 is a possible D gene (6 bases). Trimming stripped 4 bases from V and 4 bases from J, with 14 bases between. This CDR3 spans 14 amino acids. Germline CDR1 and CDR2: ENHRY and SYGVKD. CDR3 region: CAISAGGSSYEQYF. The CDR3 DNA is TGTGCCATCAGTGCCGGGGGATCTTCTTACGAGCAGTACTTC.

In its sample, this clonotype was seen a few times. This chain uses TRBV5-1 with TRBJ2-1, with 12 bases matching TRBD2. The CDR3 sequence is 15 residues long. Losses at the gene ends were 4 bases for V and 6 bases for J; bases not matched to a gene: 5. In germline, CDR1 is SGHRS, CDR2 YFSETQ. The CDR3 protein is CASSQLAGGTNEQFF. Written as DNA, the CDR3 is TGCGCCAGCAGCCAACTAGCGGGGGGAACCAATGAGCAGTTCTTC.

The rearrangement links TRBV10-3 to TRBJ2-7; 9 bases line up with TRBD1. Germline V lookup: CDR1 ENHRY, CDR2 SYGVKD. Germline trimming cut 3 bases from V and 4 bases from J; bases unmatched to any gene: 10. This CDR3 is built from 16 residues. The CDR3 loop is CAISDIAGTGRYEQYF. DNA for the CDR3: TGTGCCATCAGTGACATCGCCGGGACAGGGAGATACGAGCAGTACTTC.

In this sample, this clonotype turned up many times. The chain links TRBV28 to TRBJ1-5, with D uncertain. Germline values: CDR1 MDHEN, CDR2 SYDVKM. Trimming left V 6 bases short and J 2 bases short, with 5 bases between. The CDR3 runs 12 residues. The CDR3 DNA follows: TGTGCCAGCAGGAGTGGCAATCAGCCCCAGCATTTT. Encoded protein: CASRSGNQPQHF.

This clonotype has more than one count but fewer than ten. This chain links TRBV29-1 with TRBJ1-1; tentatively, D is TRBD1 (5 bases). CDR1 is SQVTM and CDR2 is ANQGSEA in the germline V gene. With 4 bases removed from V and 8 bases from J, the gap between germline ends came to 8 bases. The CDR3 is 10 amino acids. The CDR3: CSVVGQEAFF. CDR3 nucleotides: TGCAGCGTTGTGGGGCAGGAAGCTTTCTTT. Complete variable domain (other parts from reference TRBV29-1 and TRBJ1-1): SAVISQKPSRDICQRGTSLTIQCQVDSQVTMMFWYRQQPGQSLTLIATANQGSEATYESGFVIDKFPISRPNLTFSTLTVSNMSPEDSSIYLCSVVGQEAFFGQGTRLTVV.

This clonotype was seen many times. The rearrangement uses TRBV12-3 or TRBV12-4 and TRBJ1-1; D gene unclear. The CDR3 extends over 11 amino acids. Deletions cut 3 bases from V and 4 bases from J, with 3 bases between. In DNA, the CDR3 is TGTGCCAGCAGTTTCCTCACTGAAGCTTTCTTT. Residues: CASSFLTEAFF.

This clonotype has just a few counts. The chain carries TRBV9 and TRBJ2-3, with 10 bases lining up with TRBD1. Trimming cost V 4 bases and J 3 bases; bases outside gene matches: 2. This CDR3 comprises 14 residues. CDR1 is SGDLS, CDR2 YYNGEE, per germline. This CDR3 reads CASSRQGATDTQYF. CDR3 nucleotides: TGTGCCAGCAGCAGACAGGGGGCTACAGATACGCAGTATTTT.